The rows below give T cell receptor beta chains drawn from one sample of a study of metastatic and nonmetastatic thyroid tumors. With MiXCR, TCRdb called clones anew from the PCR reads. The table includes about 7,800 clones, more than 25% detected once. Sequencing was carried out using adjacent normal tissue. The receptors derive from a female donor with papillary thyroid cancer or a benign thyroid nodule (not recorded which). Some clones in this sample may be carry-over from other donors' samples. Each CDR3 is given with its conserved first and last residue. Each record gives: clone size, J gene, D gene, V gene, CDR3 protein, CDR3 DNA. A D gene is named only where the DNA matches it firmly. The size field is filled for only some rows; it gives once, few, many or a size class.

size: many
J: TRBJ2-1
D: TRBD2
V: TRBV4-2
CDR3: CASSQDRTSGYNEQFF
DNA: TGTGCCAGCAGCCAAGACAGGACTAGCGGTTACAATGAGCAGTTCTTC

size: few
J: TRBJ1-5
D: -
V: TRBV29-1
CDR3: CSTEGGEGKPQHF
DNA: TGCAGCACCGAAGGGGGGGAAGGAAAGCCCCAGCATTTT

size: -
J: TRBJ2-1
D: TRBD1
V: TRBV12-3/TRBV12-4
CDR3: CASSIRGRGHNEQFF
DNA: TGCGCCAGCAGTATCCGGGGCAGGGGGCACAATGAGCAGTTCTTT

size: medium-sized
J: TRBJ1-2
D: -
V: TRBV20-1
CDR3: CSARDLRTSANYGYTF
DNA: TGCAGTGCTAGAGATCTGAGGACGTCGGCTAACTATGGCTACACCTTC

size: few
J: TRBJ1-2
D: -
V: TRBV11-2
CDR3: CASSVGQNYGYTF
DNA: TGTGCCAGCAGCGTAGGACAGAACTATGGCTACACCTTC

size: many
J: TRBJ2-7
D: -
V: TRBV18
CDR3: CASSPGTSYGQYF
DNA: TGTGCCAGCTCACCGGGAACCTCCTACGGGCAGTACTTC

size: -
J: TRBJ2-7
D: TRBD1
V: TRBV7-8
CDR3: CATTTPGQGAYEQYF
DNA: TGTGCCACGACCACCCCGGGACAGGGGGCCTACGAGCAGTACTTC

size: -
J: TRBJ2-7
D: TRBD2
V: TRBV11-3
CDR3: CASRSAGGGEQYF
DNA: TGTGCCAGCAGATCAGCGGGAGGGGGCGAGCAGTACTTC

size: many
J: TRBJ2-3
D: -
V: TRBV7-7
CDR3: CASSLSSTDTQYF
DNA: TGTGCTAGCAGCTTATCGAGCACAGATACGCAGTATTTT

size: few
J: TRBJ2-3
D: -
V: TRBV12-3/TRBV12-4
CDR3: CASSLGPGGPDTQYF
DNA: TGTGCCAGCAGTTTGGGCCCCGGGGGGCCTGATACGCAGTATTTT

size: few
J: TRBJ1-2
D: -
V: TRBV7-8
CDR3: CASLGARGGYTF
DNA: TGTGCCAGCTTGGGGGCCAGAGGTGGCTACACCTTC

size: few
J: TRBJ2-7
D: TRBD2
V: TRBV6-1
CDR3: CASSEQLSGASSYEQYF
DNA: TGTGCCAGCAGTGAACAATTAAGCGGGGCGAGCTCCTACGAGCAGTACTTC

size: few
J: TRBJ2-3
D: TRBD1
V: TRBV27
CDR3: CASSLGQGIWYF
DNA: TGTGCCAGCAGTCTAGGACAGGGAATTTGGTATTTT

size: once
J: TRBJ2-1
D: -
V: TRBV9
CDR3: CVSGVEAGGSYNEQFF
DNA: TGTGTCAGCGGCGTTGAAGCGGGTGGCTCCTACAATGAGCAGTTCTTC

size: once
J: TRBJ1-1
D: -
V: TRBV7-9
CDR3: CASSYNPETEAFF
DNA: TGTGCCAGCAGCTACAACCCGGAGACTGAAGCTTTCTTT

size: medium-sized
J: TRBJ2-1
D: TRBD2
V: TRBV6-1
CDR3: CASNELAGGPREQFF
DNA: TGTGCCAGCAATGAACTAGCGGGAGGGCCGCGGGAGCAGTTCTTC

size: -
J: TRBJ1-6
D: -
V: TRBV6-1
CDR3: CAGHRVRDSPLHF
DNA: TGTGCCGGGCACAGGGTGAGGGACTCACCCCTCCACTTT

size: -
J: TRBJ2-7
D: TRBD1
V: TRBV4-1
CDR3: CASSQTDREGYEQYF
DNA: TGCGCCAGCAGCCAAACTGACAGGGAAGGGTACGAGCAGTACTTC

size: -
J: TRBJ2-6
D: -
V: TRBV5-4
CDR3: CASSLGGPGANVLTF
DNA: TGTGCCAGCAGCTTGGGAGGTCCTGGGGCCAACGTCCTGACTTTC

size: few
J: TRBJ1-1
D: -
V: TRBV28
CDR3: CASSPPPRRVPEAFF
DNA: TGTGCCAGCAGTCCGCCCCCCCGGAGGGTACCTGAAGCTTTCTTT

size: once
J: TRBJ1-5
D: TRBD1
V: TRBV20-1
CDR3: CSASRTGGSQPQHF
DNA: TGCAGTGCTAGTCGGACAGGGGGGAGTCAGCCCCAGCATTTT

size: -
J: TRBJ2-7
D: TRBD1
V: TRBV5-5
CDR3: CASSLEDRVHEQYF
DNA: TGTGCCAGCAGCTTGGAGGACAGGGTCCACGAGCAGTACTTC

size: -
J: TRBJ2-3
D: -
V: TRBV11-1
CDR3: CASSLVQGAYTDKQYF
DNA: TGTGCCAGCAGCTTAGTGCAGGGAGCCTACACAGATAAGCAGTATTTT

size: many
J: TRBJ2-4
D: -
V: TRBV6-5
CDR3: CASSYSIPLLAKNIQYF
DNA: TGTGCCAGCAGTTACTCGATACCCTTGCTAGCCAAAAACATTCAGTACTTC

size: -
J: TRBJ1-1
D: -
V: TRBV10-3
CDR3: CAISEGQFKTEAFF
DNA: TGTGCCATCAGTGAAGGTCAGTTTAAGACTGAAGCTTTCTTT

size: many
J: TRBJ2-5
D: -
V: TRBV5-1
CDR3: CASSLSPRREETQYF
DNA: TGCGCCAGCAGCTTGTCCCCGAGACGAGAAGAGACCCAGTACTTC

size: medium-sized
J: TRBJ1-1
D: -
V: TRBV28
CDR3: CASSLNMAVMNTEAFF
DNA: TGTGCCAGCAGTTTAAATATGGCGGTCATGAACACTGAAGCTTTCTTT

size: once
J: TRBJ1-2
D: -
V: TRBV3-1
CDR3: CASSQASMGYTF
DNA: TGTGCCAGCAGCCAAGCCAGTATGGGCTACACCTTC

size: many
J: TRBJ1-4
D: -
V: TRBV3-1
CDR3: CASSQGGAVMEKLFF
DNA: TGTGCCAGCAGCCAAGGGGGGGCAGTAATGGAAAAACTGTTTTTT

size: few
J: TRBJ2-2
D: -
V: TRBV5-1
CDR3: CASSPSTDGTGELFF
DNA: TGCGCCAGCAGCCCTAGTACCGATGGCACCGGGGAGCTGTTTTTT

size: many
J: TRBJ2-3
D: -
V: TRBV9
CDR3: CASSAQGRGADTQYF
DNA: TGTGCCAGCAGCGCCCAGGGGAGGGGGGCAGATACGCAGTATTTT

size: many
J: TRBJ2-7
D: TRBD1
V: TRBV11-2
CDR3: CASSFLQGPSYEQYF
DNA: TGTGCCAGCAGCTTTTTACAGGGGCCGTCCTACGAGCAGTACTTC

size: -
J: TRBJ2-5
D: TRBD2
V: TRBV20-1
CDR3: CSAPGTSGHQETQYF
DNA: TGCAGTGCCCCCGGGACTAGCGGCCACCAAGAGACCCAGTACTTC

size: few
J: TRBJ2-1
D: -
V: TRBV15
CDR3: CATSRDRAVGIYNEQFF
DNA: TGTGCCACCAGCAGAGATCGGGCTGTCGGGATATACAATGAGCAGTTCTTC

size: -
J: TRBJ2-1
D: -
V: TRBV7-3
CDR3: CASSPGVNNKQFF
DNA: TGTGCCAGCAGCCCAGGTGTCAACAATAAGCAGTTCTTC

size: few
J: TRBJ2-1
D: -
V: TRBV6-1
CDR3: CASSSTDNEQFF
DNA: TGTGCCAGCAGTTCCACGGACAATGAGCAGTTCTTC

size: once
J: TRBJ2-7
D: TRBD2
V: TRBV11-2
CDR3: CACSLVFPSSGSSYEQYF
DNA: TGTGCCTGCAGCTTAGTCTTCCCCAGCAGCGGGAGTTCCTACGAGCAGTACTTC

size: -
J: TRBJ1-4
D: TRBD1
V: TRBV4-1
CDR3: CASSPGQTNEKLFF
DNA: TGCGCCAGCAGCCCGGGACAGACTAATGAAAAACTGTTTTTT

size: many
J: TRBJ1-1
D: -
V: TRBV20-1
CDR3: CSARANNRVEAFF
DNA: TGCAGCGCTAGAGCCAACAACAGGGTCGAGGCTTTCTTT

size: medium-sized
J: TRBJ2-1
D: -
V: TRBV11-2
CDR3: CASTAKTYNEQFF
DNA: TGTGCCAGCACCGCGAAGACATACAATGAGCAGTTCTTC

size: -
J: TRBJ2-1
D: -
V: TRBV6-1
CDR3: CANSRTSGSSYNEKFF
DNA: TGTGCCAACAGCCGTACCTCCGGGAGCTCCTACAATGAGAAGTTCTTC

size: -
J: TRBJ1-2
D: -
V: TRBV27
CDR3: CASRDLHGVHYGYTF
DNA: TGTGCCAGCAGGGACCTTCATGGAGTTCACTATGGCTACACCTTC

size: few
J: TRBJ1-1
D: -
V: TRBV28
CDR3: CASSWLGMKAEAFF
DNA: TGTGCCAGCAGTTGGCTGGGGATGAAGGCTGAAGCTTTCTTT

size: medium-sized
J: TRBJ1-6
D: -
V: TRBV20-1
CDR3: CSVPGRGIGALHF
DNA: TGCAGTGTACCAGGGAGGGGGATTGGGGCCCTCCACTTT

size: large
J: TRBJ1-1
D: -
V: TRBV27
CDR3: CASRYIGSEAFF
DNA: TGTGCCAGCAGATATATAGGTTCTGAAGCTTTCTTT

size: -
J: TRBJ1-5
D: -
V: TRBV7-2
CDR3: CASSLGINQPQHF
DNA: TGTGCCAGCAGCTTAGGGATTAATCAGCCCCAGCATTTT

size: -
J: TRBJ2-7
D: -
V: TRBV11-3
CDR3: CVSRPKGVRGYEQYF
DNA: TGTGTCAGCAGACCGAAGGGTGTCAGGGGCTACGAGCAGTACTTC

size: -
J: TRBJ2-3
D: -
V: TRBV5-6
CDR3: CASSFVGVYTQYF
DNA: TGTGCCAGCAGCTTTGTGGGGGTGTATACGCAGTATTTT

size: -
J: TRBJ1-2
D: -
V: TRBV19
CDR3: CASSQGLWVYTF
DNA: TGTGCCAGTAGTCAGGGACTTTGGGTCTACACCTTC

size: -
J: TRBJ1-5
D: TRBD1
V: TRBV18
CDR3: CASSPAITGGNQPQHF
DNA: TGTGCCAGCTCACCCGCCATCACAGGGGGCAATCAGCCCCAGCATTTT

size: medium-sized
J: TRBJ2-7
D: TRBD2
V: TRBV19
CDR3: CASSSGSYEQYF
DNA: TGTGCCAGTAGTAGCGGGAGCTACGAGCAGTACTTC

size: medium-sized
J: TRBJ2-7
D: TRBD1
V: TRBV7-2
CDR3: CASSLTGGGTGVSEQYF
DNA: TGTGCCAGCAGCTTAACGGGGGGAGGGACAGGGGTTAGCGAGCAGTACTTC

size: many
J: TRBJ2-1
D: -
V: TRBV18
CDR3: CASSPGAGTFNEQFF
DNA: TGTGCCAGCTCTCCCGGGGCAGGGACTTTCAATGAGCAGTTCTTC

size: many
J: TRBJ1-6
D: -
V: TRBV25-1
CDR3: CASSDLQAGNSPLHF
DNA: TGTGCCAGCAGTGATCTCCAGGCTGGGAATTCACCCCTCCACTTT

size: few
J: TRBJ1-3
D: -
V: TRBV6-1
CDR3: CASKRGNTIYF
DNA: TGTGCCAGCAAGCGAGGAAACACCATATATTTT